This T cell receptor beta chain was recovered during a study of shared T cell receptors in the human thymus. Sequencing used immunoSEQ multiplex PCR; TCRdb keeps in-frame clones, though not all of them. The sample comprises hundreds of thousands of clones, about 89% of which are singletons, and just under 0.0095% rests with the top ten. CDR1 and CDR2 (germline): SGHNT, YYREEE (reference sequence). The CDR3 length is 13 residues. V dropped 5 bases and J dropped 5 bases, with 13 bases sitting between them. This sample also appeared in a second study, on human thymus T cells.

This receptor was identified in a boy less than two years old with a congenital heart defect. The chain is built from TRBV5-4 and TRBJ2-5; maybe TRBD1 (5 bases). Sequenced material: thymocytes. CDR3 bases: TGTGCCAGCAGTCGGGTTTCAGGGGAGACCCAGTACTTC. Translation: CASSRVSGETQYF.